Listed below are T cell receptor beta chains from one sample, sequenced in a study of technical replicates of blood from several donors. Libraries were prepared by immunoSEQ multiplex PCR; TCRdb keeps only in-frame clonotypes and omits some of them. The repertoire has tens of thousands of clones, about nine tenths of them found once; the top ten carry roughly 0.36%. The sample consisted of T cells isolated from PBMCs. Receptors originate from a human donor in good health. Both conserved end residues are part of each CDR3. D genes are given only for firm matches. Clone size is given for some rows only: seen once, a few or many times, or a class if the clone is expanded.

clone size	V gene	D gene	J gene	CDR3 protein	CDR3 DNA
-	TRBV5-4	-	TRBJ1-2	CASSPWDNQGYTF	TGTGCCAGCAGCCCATGGGACAATCAGGGCTACACCTTC
-	TRBV9	-	TRBJ2-3	CASSSTGYTDTQYF	TGTGCCAGCAGCTCTACAGGCTACACAGATACGCAGTATTTT
-	TRBV30	-	TRBJ1-1	CAWSVGTEAFF	TGTGCCTGGAGTGTCGGTACTGAAGCTTTCTTT
-	TRBV5-1	TRBD2	TRBJ2-3	CASSFREAGVTDTQYF	TGCGCCAGCAGCTTCAGGGAGGCGGGAGTCACAGATACGCAGTATTTT
-	TRBV19	TRBD1	TRBJ1-4	CASSYTGGYEKLFF	TGTGCCAGTAGTTACACAGGGGGTTATGAAAAACTGTTTTTT
-	TRBV7-7	TRBD2	TRBJ2-1	CASSLKLADPPMEQFF	TGTGCTAGCAGCTTAAAACTAGCGGATCCCCCGATGGAGCAGTTCTTC
-	TRBV6-5	TRBD2	TRBJ2-7	CASLAGDSYEQYF	TGTGCCAGTTTAGCGGGAGACTCCTACGAGCAGTACTTC
-	TRBV19	TRBD1	TRBJ1-1	CASSNTGDTEAFF	TGTGCCAGTAGTAATACAGGGGACACTGAAGCTTTCTTT
once	TRBV6-5	-	TRBJ1-1	CASSYSAGTEAFF	TGTGCCAGCAGTTACTCGGCCGGGACAGAAGCTTTCTTT
-	TRBV9	-	TRBJ2-2	CASSGENTGELFF	TGTGCCAGCAGCGGAGAGAACACCGGGGAGCTGTTTTTT
-	TRBV19	TRBD1	TRBJ2-1	CASKGDSSYNEQFF	TGTGCCAGTAAGGGGGACAGCTCCTACAATGAGCAGTTCTTC
-	TRBV5-1	TRBD1	TRBJ2-7	CASSLRPGQGALYEQYF	TGCGCCAGCAGCTTGCGACCTGGACAGGGGGCGCTTTACGAGCAGTACTTC
-	TRBV29-1	TRBD1	TRBJ2-5	CSVRATGILETQYF	TGCAGCGTTAGGGCGACAGGGATTTTAGAGACCCAGTACTTC
-	TRBV10-3	TRBD2	TRBJ2-1	CAISVTSGRANNEQFF	TGTGCCATCAGTGTGACTAGCGGGAGAGCTAACAATGAGCAGTTCTTC
few	TRBV5-1	TRBD1	TRBJ2-7	CASRAGTGVYEQYF	TGCGCCAGCAGGGCCGGGACAGGGGTATACGAGCAGTACTTC
-	TRBV19	TRBD1	TRBJ1-4	CASSIGDRSNEKLFF	TGTGCCAGTAGTATAGGGGACAGGTCTAATGAAAAACTGTTTTTT
once	TRBV6-1	-	TRBJ1-3	CASREGTLSGNTIYF	TGTGCCAGCAGGGAAGGGACACTCTCTGGAAACACCATATATTTT
once	TRBV9	TRBD1	TRBJ2-7	CASSVETGVPYEQYF	TGTGCCAGCAGCGTGGAGACAGGGGTCCCCTACGAGCAGTACTTC
once	TRBV12-5	-	TRBJ2-4	CASGLSGVGNIQYF	TGTGCTAGTGGTTTGTCAGGGGTCGGAAACATTCAGTACTTC
once	TRBV27	TRBD2	TRBJ2-5	CACGTIQETQYF	TGTGCCTGCGGGACTATACAAGAGACCCAGTACTTC
once	TRBV5-1	-	TRBJ2-5	CASSLLTVQETQYF	TGCGCCAGCAGCCTCCTGACAGTCCAAGAGACCCAGTACTTC
-	TRBV30	TRBD1	TRBJ1-2	CAWAGQGVHGYTF	TGTGCCTGGGCAGGACAGGGGGTACATGGCTACACCTTC
once	TRBV6-5	-	TRBJ2-4	CASSQGGIQYF	TGTGCCAGCAGTCAGGGGGGCATTCAGTACTTC
-	TRBV14	TRBD1	TRBJ2-4	CASSQELGTAPQYF	TGTGCCAGCAGCCAAGAGTTAGGGACAGCCCCACAGTACTTC
few	TRBV7-9	TRBD2	TRBJ2-7	CASSPGGYEQYF	TGTGCCAGCAGCCCGGGGGGCTACGAGCAGTACTTC
-	TRBV6-5	TRBD1	TRBJ1-4	CASSLATGWDEKLFF	TGTGCCAGCAGTCTTGCGACAGGGTGGGATGAAAAACTGTTTTTT
-	TRBV5-6	TRBD1	TRBJ2-7	CASSYFPGQVYEQYF	TGTGCCAGCAGCTATTTCCCTGGACAGGTTTACGAGCAGTACTTC
-	TRBV7-2	TRBD1	TRBJ2-7	CASSSGTGGSSYEQYF	TGTGCCAGCAGCTCTGGGACAGGGGGCTCCTCCTACGAGCAGTACTTC
-	TRBV4-1	TRBD1	TRBJ1-1	CASSPDRGRSSTEAFF	TGCGCCAGCAGCCCCGACAGGGGGAGATCCAGCACTGAAGCTTTCTTT
-	TRBV27	-	TRBJ1-3	CASSFSGAGNTIYF	TGTGCCAGCAGTTTTTCAGGGGCTGGAAACACCATATATTTT
-	TRBV28	TRBD2	TRBJ2-1	CASSSGLAGTSYNEQFF	TGTGCCAGCAGTTCTGGACTAGCGGGAACGTCCTACAATGAGCAGTTCTTC
once	TRBV28	-	TRBJ2-1	CASRPRLGVNEQFF	TGTGCCAGCAGACCTAGACTAGGGGTGAATGAGCAGTTCTTC
-	TRBV2	TRBD1	TRBJ1-1	CASSQQGSGTEAFF	TGTGCCAGCAGCCAACAGGGGTCGGGGACTGAAGCTTTCTTT
-	TRBV5-1	TRBD1	TRBJ2-5	CASSFDRVETQYF	TGCGCCAGCAGCTTTGACAGGGTAGAGACCCAGTACTTC
-	TRBV19	TRBD1	TRBJ2-3	CASSLPTGGVDTQYF	TGTGCCAGTAGTCTACCCACAGGGGGCGTAGATACGCAGTATTTT
-	TRBV5-6	TRBD1	TRBJ2-3	CASSFRQGADTQYF	TGTGCCAGCAGCTTTCGACAGGGGGCAGATACGCAGTATTTT
-	TRBV7-2	-	TRBJ1-3	CASSLVRGAGNTIYF	TGTGCCAGCAGCTTAGTTAGGGGTGCCGGAAACACCATATATTTT